This T cell receptor (beta chain) was identified during a study of blood T cell repertoires in COVID-19. The CDR3 totals 14 residues. J lost 5 bases, V lost 5 bases, and 9 bases had no gene match. Germline CDR1 is LGHNA and CDR2 is YSLEER. The participants were between roughly 18 and 90 years old and came from 20 to 30 US areas. Participants' own reports of clinical history determined their cohort assignment. Among Cohort 3 donors, those recovered had two negative PCRs, clearance, or symptom resolution. In the original processing: Estimates of nucleated cell counts were drawn from the amplification of reference gene primers. Repertoires were generated with immunoSEQ multiplex PCR, while TCRdb's copy carries only in-frame clones and drops some. V, J and clone size are those of that table, while D and trimming were read from the DNA. The sample includes about 180,000 clones, more than 75% of them seen just once.

Sequenced input: PBMCs or T cells enriched from blood (not recorded which). The chain carries TRBV4-3 and TRBJ2-7, with 7 nucleotides matching TRBD1. The clonotype was recovered from a woman aged 45-59 years who had recovered from COVID-19. The CDR3: CASSYRQGTHEQYF. As DNA, the CDR3 is TGCGCCAGCAGCTACCGACAGGGAACCCACGAGCAGTACTTC.